A single TCR beta chain is shown here with its context. Its antigen specificity is not known. No qualities accompany the bases; no much larger clone lies one base away. The CDR3 has 17 amino acids, counting the end cysteine and phenylalanine. Only CDR3 DNA is held: 51 bases, read in frame from base 1. Trimming leaves V shorter by 4 bases and J shorter by 1 base, with the junction holding 7 bases beyond the gene matches. CDR1 and CDR2, looked up from the germline V gene, are LGHNA and YSLEER. These data are taken from a study of chemoradiotherapy in HPV16-positive cancers (dated by TCRdb to between 2021 and 2022). At the level of the whole study: Candidate HPV-specific T-cell clones and common TCR motifs were defined by functional T-cell assays performed on cells from two HPV16-positive patients. The candidate HPV-specific TCRs and motifs were subsequently tracked in TCR repertoires obtained from approximately 86 patients with HPV-related cancers. The study set out to ask whether T-cell immunity against the HPV oncoproteins E6 and E7 changes over the course of chemoradiotherapy and whether that immunity affects survival. What the work shows at the level of the full study, not this receptor alone: Improved recurrence-free survival in HPV16-positive patients was associated with expansion of HPV-responsive T cells during chemoradiotherapy. The functional definition of HPV-specific T cells came from only a couple of HPV16-positive patients, and the survival association was reported for HPV16-positive patients. Expansion of candidate HPV-specific clones and E7-related TCR motifs was observed in the tumor microenvironment during treatment, whereas no such expansion was observed for non-HPV-specific T cells.

Libraries were made using the immunoSEQ multiplex PCR assay. In its TCRdb copy, this immuneACCESS table keeps in-frame sequences only and misses some clones. Where compared with another copy, unresolved V genes explain less than half of these, and the others have no known cause. The table for this sample lists about 34,000 clones; about 92% of them were counted only once. The ten top clones hold about 3.6% of the sample. Repertoires were sampled repeatedly over the course of chemoradiotherapy, so clonal expansion could be followed in the tumor microenvironment. The TCR originated in a human donor with HPV-associated anogenital cancer. The starting material was blood, obtained from a patient who underwent chemoradiotherapy. The chain uses TRBV4-3 and TRBJ2-5; 12 bases in the junction line up with TRBD1. The DNA is TGCGCCAGCAGCCGGGGCTTGGGACAGGGGGCCCAAGAGACCCAGTACTTC. This codes for CASSRGLGQGAQETQYF.